The 10 T cell receptor beta chains below all came from one sample that was sequenced in a study of T cells in Graves' hyperthyroidism and ophthalmopathy. Amplification yielded TCR beta CDR3 regions, with RNA transcripts as the source. TCR CDR3 regions were first amplified by RT-PCR with HTBI primers. Using its own MiXCR run on the multiplex PCR reads, TCRdb lists one record per CDR3 protein. Of approximately 410,000 distinct CDR3 sequences in the sample, roughly 15% were seen once. Sequences were obtained from blood. The receptors were gathered from a woman younger than 35 with Graves' hyperthyroidism.

The V gene is TRBV6-4, the J gene TRBJ2-2, with TRBD2 as a possible D gene (6 bases). Germline loops: CDR1 MRHNA, CDR2 SNTAGT. The CDR3 contains 14 residues. Between the trimmed V and J ends, which lost 6 bases and 5 bases, there was a span of 13 bases. The CDR3, as DNA: TGTGCCAGCAGCCCGGGAGCACGAACCGGGGAGCTGTTTTTT. Residues: CASSPGARTGELFF.

Concerning this clonotype: A much larger clone lies one base from this, so it may be a read error. The chain has TRBV5-1 and TRBJ2-1; 7 bases fit TRBD1. The CDR3 has 14 amino acids. CDR1 is SGHRS, CDR2 YFSETQ, per germline. This chain's CDR3 is CASSLSGQYNEQLF. The CDR3 nucleotides are TGCGCCAGCAGCTTGTCGGGACAGTACAATGAGCAGCTCTTC.

Ten or more counts support this clonotype. This chain connects TRBV7-8 to TRBJ2-1; 15 nucleotides agree with TRBD2. Germline-derived CDR1 and CDR2 are SGHVS and FQNEAQ. There are 20 residues in the CDR3. V shed 5 bases, J shed 3 bases, and the junction held 14 bases outside the gene matches. CDR3: CASSPLGLAGGLTVYNEQFF. The CDR3, as DNA: TGTGCCAGCAGCCCATTGGGACTAGCGGGAGGCCTCACCGTCTACAATGAGCAGTTCTTC. The variable domain in full, with the rest retrieved from reference TRBV7-8 and TRBJ2-1, is GAGVSQSPRYKVAKRGQDVALRCDPISGHVSLFWYQQALGQGPEFLTYFQNEAQLDKSGLPSDRFFAERPEGSVSTLKIQRTQQEDSAVYLCASSPLGLAGGLTVYNEQFFGPGTRLTVL.

In this sample, this clonotype turned up many times. The V and J genes are TRBV28 and TRBJ2-6, with D perhaps TRBD1 (6 bases). Trimming took off 10 bases at V and 4 bases at J, with 17 bases between the two ends. The CDR3 is made up of 15 amino acids. Germline V CDR1 and CDR2: MDHEN, SYDVKM. In DNA, the CDR3 is TGTGCCATCCAGAACAGGGCGACCGGGGCCAACGTCCTGACTTTC. It is translated as CAIQNRATGANVLTF.

At least ten counts were recorded for this clonotype. The chain carries TRBV11-3 and TRBJ2-7; no clear D. Trimming removed 5 bases from V and 2 bases from J, with 10 bases in between. CDR3 size: 13 residues. Germline V gene lookup returns CDR1 SGHNT and CDR2 YENEEA. CDR3 sequence reads: CASSASLAYEQYF. The CDR3 bases are TGTGCCAGCAGCGCCAGTTTAGCCTACGAGCAGTACTTC.

In this sample, this clonotype turned up many times. The V call is TRBV6-1, the J call TRBJ2-1, with 7 bases aligning to TRBD1. The junction had 4 bases not matched to a gene; V was cut back by 5 bases and J by 6 bases. Germline lookup yields CDR1 MNHNS and CDR2 SASEGT. The CDR3 consists of 13 residues. In DNA form, the CDR3 reads TGTGCCAGCAGTCGAAACAGGGGCAATGAGCAGTTCTTC. As protein: CASSRNRGNEQFF.

This clonotype occurred a few times. This chain uses TRBV27 with TRBJ2-1, with TRBD2 matching over 9 bases. CDR1 MNHEY and CDR2 SMNVEV come from the germline V gene (reference sequence). The CDR3 spans 16 residues. V trimming: 6 bases; J trimming: 7 bases; junction bases outside the gene matches: 13. The CDR3 spells CASRSFSGSSGNEQFF. CDR3 in DNA: TGTGCCAGCAGAAGTTTTAGCGGGAGTTCAGGAAATGAGCAGTTCTTC.

This clonotype came up a few times. This sequence joins TRBV7-6 and TRBJ2-1; 11 bases align to TRBD1. The CDR3 sequence is 18 residues long. Germline V CDR1 and CDR2: SGHVS, FNYEAQ. V lost 2 bases to trimming and J lost 8 bases; unmatched junction nucleotides: 14. CDR3 loop: CASSLNYRWTGGEDEQFF. The CDR3 nucleotides read TGTGCCAGCAGCTTAAATTATCGGTGGACAGGGGGCGAGGATGAGCAGTTCTTC.

This clonotype was seen many times. The rearrangement links TRBV13 to TRBJ1-1, with D possibly matching TRBD1 (5 bases). V lost 1 base, J lost 0 bases, and 15 bases lay in between. Per germline, CDR1 PRHDT and CDR2 FYEKMQ (reference sequence). The CDR3 loop spans 17 amino acids. The CDR3 DNA sequence: TGTGCCAGCAGCTTAGACAGGCCCGGGGGAATGAACACTGAAGCTTTCTTT. Translating it yields CASSLDRPGGMNTEAFF.

This clonotype showed up many times. The chain recombines TRBV6-5 with TRBJ2-1; 9 bases are shared with TRBD2. Trimming cost V 0 bases and J 4 bases; bases outside gene matches: 13. This CDR3 is built from 19 residues. Per germline, CDR1 MNHEY and CDR2 SVGAGI. CDR3 amino acids: CASSYSIPFPSGRYNEQFF. The CDR3 region has the DNA TGTGCCAGCAGTTACTCGATACCCTTCCCCAGCGGGAGGTACAATGAGCAGTTCTTC.